The 17 T cell receptor beta chains in this list originate from one sample, sequenced in a study of blood T cell repertoires in COVID-19. Sequencing used immunoSEQ multiplex PCR; TCRdb keeps in-frame clones, though not all of them. The sample shows 130,000 or so clones, 84% of them seen only once. The sample consisted of peripheral blood. Receptors were obtained from a man aged 55-75 years with acute or convalescent COVID-19.

This rearrangement joins TRBV4-1 to TRBJ2-1; perhaps TRBD2 as D (6 bases). The CDR3 loop spans 18 amino acids. Looked up from germline, CDR1 is MGHRA and CDR2 is YSYEKL. Trimming left V 0 bases short and J 1 base short, with 16 bases between. The CDR3 sequence is CASSQDSGDSYSYNEQFF. In nucleotides, the CDR3 is TGCGCCAGCAGCCAAGATTCTGGGGACTCCTATTCCTACAATGAGCAGTTCTTC.

The V gene is TRBV7-9, the J gene TRBJ1-2; no reliable D call. Per germline, CDR1 SEHNR and CDR2 FQNEAQ (reference sequence). The V gene lost 3 bases and the J gene lost 0 bases, with 11 bases spanning the gap. The CDR3 has 15 residues. CDR3 nucleotides: TGTGCCAGCAGCTTCCCCACTAGTACTAACTATGGCTACACCTTC. This translates into CASSFPTSTNYGYTF.

The count of this clone is one. V and J are TRBV2 and TRBJ1-1; D not resolved. Trimming pared 4 bases from V and 10 bases from J, leaving 16 bases between. CDR3 size: 13 residues. Germline CDR1 and CDR2: SNHLY and FYNNEI. The CDR3: CASSGLPPMAAFF. The CDR3 coding sequence is TGTGCCAGCAGTGGTCTCCCCCCCATGGCAGCTTTCTTT. Supplemented by reference TRBV2 and TRBJ1-1, the full variable domain reads EPEVTQTPSHQVTQMGQEVILRCVPISNHLYFYWYRQILGQKVEFLVSFYNNEISEKSEIFDDQFSVERPDGSNFTLKIRSTKLEDSAMYFCASSGLPPMAAFFGQGTRLTVV.

V and J are TRBV11-3 and TRBJ2-1; 8 bases agree with TRBD2. This CDR3 is 16 amino acids long. The V segment lost 4 bases and the J segment 4 bases; nucleotides outside the gene matches: 9. Germline V gene sequence: CDR1 SGHNT, CDR2 YENEEA. CDR3: CASSSLSTSVYNEQFF. In nucleotides, the CDR3 is TGTGCCAGCAGCTCCCTTTCGACTAGCGTATACAATGAGCAGTTCTTC.

The chain couples TRBV3-1 (or the pseudogene TRBV3-2) to TRBJ2-1; 10 nucleotides agree with TRBD2. This CDR3 is built from 15 residues. Germline CDR1 reads LGHDT; CDR2 reads YNNKEL (reference sequence). V gave up 2 bases and J gave up 10 bases; unmatched junction bases: 8. The CDR3 protein is CASSQSPSGGREQFF. The CDR3 bases are TGTGCCAGCAGCCAATCGCCTAGCGGGGGCAGGGAGCAGTTCTTC.

The chain is built from TRBV18 and TRBJ1-1, with TRBD1 matching 8 bases. With V trimmed by 4 bases and J by 3 bases, 7 bases remained unmatched. Germline V CDR1 and CDR2: KGHSH, LQKENI. This CDR3 contains 15 residues. The DNA of the CDR3 is TGTGCCAGCTCACTGGGACAGGCCCCAGACACTGAAGCTTTCTTT. It specifies CASSLGQAPDTEAFF. Supplemented by reference TRBV18 and TRBJ1-1, the full variable domain reads NAGVMQNPRHLVRRRGQEARLRCSPMKGHSHVYWYRQLPEEGLKFMVYLQKENIIDESGMPKERFSAEFPKEGPSILRIQQVVRGDSAAYFCASSLGQAPDTEAFFGQGTRLTVV.

Concerning this clone itself: One end of the junction fails to match germline, which may point to a read error. The rearrangement joins TRBV5-1 to TRBJ2-7; tentative D call: TRBD2 (6 bases). This CDR3 comprises 12 residues. Germline V CDR1 and CDR2: SGHRS, YFSETQ. The CDR3 DNA sequence: TGCGCCAGCAGCTTGGGAACTCTGGGAGGAATTTTC. It yields the protein CASSLGTLGGIF.

The chain combines TRBV11-2 with TRBJ1-3, with TRBD1 matching over 8 bases. The CDR3 is made up of 14 amino acids. The J segment lost 4 bases and the V segment lost 6 bases, leaving 5 bases of the junction unmatched. Germline CDR1 and CDR2: SGHAT and FQNNGV. The CDR3 reads CASRTGARGNTIYF. DNA of the CDR3: TGTGCCAGCAGGACAGGGGCGCGGGGAAACACCATATATTTT.

The chain uses TRBV9 and TRBJ2-1; 10 bases line up with TRBD1. The CDR3 has 15 amino acids. Germline CDR1 and CDR2: SGDLS and YYNGEE. With V trimmed by 3 bases and J by 4 bases, 4 bases remained unmatched. CDR3 amino acids: CASSATGGVYNEQFF. The CDR3 region has the DNA TGTGCCAGCAGCGCGACAGGGGGCGTTTACAATGAGCAGTTCTTC.

V gene TRBV10-3 combines with J gene TRBJ2-1, with 12 bases aligning to TRBD2. Germline CDR1 ENHRY, CDR2 SYGVKD. There are 15 residues in the CDR3. V gave up 1 base and J gave up 8 bases; unmatched junction bases: 3. The CDR3: CAISEFASGRDEQFF. The CDR3 nucleotides are TGTGCCATCAGTGAGTTTGCTAGCGGGAGGGATGAGCAGTTCTTC.

This clone showed up just once. This rearrangement joins TRBV10-2 to TRBJ1-2; D might be TRBD1 (6 bases). Deletions cut 2 bases from V and 3 bases from J, with 7 bases between. CDR1 and CDR2 (germline): WSHSY, SAAADI. The CDR3 is 13 residues long. Here the CDR3 DNA reads TGCGCCAGCAGTGAGCGGACAGACTATGGCTACACCTTC. Residues: CASSERTDYGYTF.

This chain joins TRBV30 and TRBJ2-7, with TRBD1 matching over 11 bases. The CDR3 is 17 amino acids. With V trimmed by 2 bases and J by 6 bases, 15 bases remained unmatched. Germline V lookup: CDR1 GTSNPN, CDR2 SVGIG (reference sequence). DNA of the CDR3: TGTGCCTGGAGTCGGAGAATGGACAGGGGGCGCGGTCGCGAGCAGTACTTC. Protein sequence: CAWSRRMDRGRGREQYF.

This clone is a singleton in its sample. The chain couples TRBV6-5 to TRBJ1-6, with 9 bases matching TRBD1. Germline assignment: CDR1 MNHEY and CDR2 SVGAGI. V lost 8 bases, J lost 10 bases, and 9 bases stayed unmatched. This CDR3 has 14 residues. CDR3 protein: CASGDRALRSPLHF. DNA of the CDR3: TGTGCCAGCGGGGACAGGGCTCTTCGATCACCCCTCCACTTT.

The chain links TRBV2 to TRBJ1-5; the D gene is possibly TRBD1 (6 bases). CDR1 is SNHLY and CDR2 is FYNNEI in the germline V gene. This CDR3 is 15 amino acids long. The ends were cut back, 2 bases at V and 7 bases at J, with 15 bases in the middle. This CDR3 is CASSEYGGPGQPQHF. As DNA, the CDR3 is TGTGCCAGCAGTGAATATGGGGGCCCCGGACAGCCCCAGCATTTT.

The chain links TRBV7-3 to TRBJ2-2; 10 bases agree with TRBD1. The germline CDR1 and CDR2 sequences are SGHTA and FQGTGA. After removal of 5 bases from V and 5 bases from J, the junction contained 8 bases not matched to a gene. The CDR3 totals 16 residues. The CDR3 is CASSPTGQGETGELFF. In nucleotides, the CDR3 is TGTGCCAGCAGCCCGACCGGACAGGGGGAGACCGGGGAGCTGTTTTTT.

V usage is TRBV7-2 and J usage is TRBJ2-1, with D possibly matching TRBD1 (6 bases). There are 14 residues in the CDR3. CDR1 SGHTA and CDR2 FQGNSA come from the germline V gene. V was shortened by 9 bases and J by 0 bases, with 12 bases between the two germline ends. CDR3 loop: CARETGSSYNEQFF. The CDR3 DNA reads as TGTGCCAGGGAAACAGGGAGCTCCTACAATGAGCAGTTCTTC.

The chain employs TRBV10-1 and TRBJ2-2; TRBD1 matches 7 bases. Germline CDR1 reads WNHNN; CDR2 reads SYGVQD (reference sequence). Trimming at V came to 2 bases and at J to 12 bases, leaving 15 bases not matched to a gene. This CDR3 contains 16 residues. Here the CDR3 DNA reads TGCGCCAGCAGTGAGGGTAGACAGGGCGTTTCTCGGAAGCTGTTTTTT. Protein sequence: CASSEGRQGVSRKLFF.